The TCR beta chain described here comes from a study of shared clonotypes between healthy human individuals. From germline, CDR1 is SGHRS and CDR2 YFSETQ. The germline V and J ends were trimmed by 5 bases and 1 base, with 14 bases remaining between them. CDR3 size: 15 residues. TCRdb's table, derived via immunoSEQ multiplex PCR, lists solely in-frame clones and lacks some. The sample yields millions of clones, 85% to 95% seen once. Sample: naive CD4+ T cells sorted from blood. The subset here: CD45RA+ positively selected. The chain links TRBV5-1 to TRBJ2-3; tentative D call: TRBD2 (6 bases). This TCR was sampled from a man between 18 and 29 years old in good health. DNA for the CDR3: TGCGCCAGCAGAGAGGTCACGGGGGGCACAGATACGCAGTATTTT. Encoded protein: CASREVTGGTDTQYF.